This T cell receptor (beta chain) was sequenced in a study of CD8 T cells in Susac syndrome. Study in general: Within the sequenced Susac syndrome patient group, five or six exhibited active disease and under 10 were in remission. Study conclusions and caveats: The study acknowledged a relatively small number of individuals in its TCR sequencing and HLA analysis.

In Susac syndrome patients, recently defined diagnostic criteria for definite or probable disease were met. CDR1 and CDR2 (germline): SGHTA, FQGTGA. The V end was cut by 4 bases, the J end by 5 bases, with 11 bases between. There are 13 residues in the CDR3. As to this clonotype: The antigen is unknown.

Random-hexamer reverse transcription was applied to 0.5 to 1 ug RNA. Amplification of TCR beta CDR3 across 54 Vbeta and 13 Jbeta was performed with immunoSEQ multiplex PCR. TCRdb independently ran MiXCR on the immunoSEQ multiplex PCR reads; one entry per CDR3 protein. The sample holds about 240,000 distinct CDR3 sequences, almost 97% seen once. This clonotype originated in a human donor with Susac syndrome. The gene calls are TRBV7-3 and TRBJ2-5, with D perhaps matching TRBD1 (6 bases). Input material: CD4+ T cells from PBMCs. Here the CDR3 reads CASSSSDRETQYF. DNA of the CDR3: TGTGCCAGCAGCTCTTCAGACAGGGAGACCCAGTACTTC.